The entry below describes one T cell receptor (beta chain). Its antigen remains unidentified. The library targeted TCRbeta and was prepared with unique molecular identifiers. TCRdb ran MiXCR on the PCR reads and lists one entry per CDR3 protein. The table lists over 200,000 distinct CDR3 sequences, around 7.7% of them singletons. These data come from a study of T-cell reconstitution after alpha-beta-depleted transplantation in children. Broader study findings: Surviving recipient cells, namely T cells and thymic progenitors, were the source of high day-60 TCRbeta diversity in some patients. A year post-transplant, T-cell counts and diversity derived mostly from newly produced T cells. Several hundred graft clones that had expanded were reportedly the source of alpha-beta T cells about two months after transplant.

The CDR3 length is 18 residues. In germline, CDR1 is DFQATT, CDR2 SNEGSKA (reference sequence). V lost 1 base to trimming and J lost 4 bases; unmatched junction nucleotides: 14. This TCR came from a male patient between 2 and 10 years old who had a stem cell transplant for acute myeloid leukemia, so the T cells may come from the graft donor. Sample: PBMCs, mostly from graft donor cells, taken 360 days after TCRalphabeta/CD19-depleted stem cell transplant. The chain uses TRBV20-1 and TRBJ1-2, with 11 bases aligning to TRBD1. The CDR3 nucleotides read TGCAGTGCTAGAGGGATTAAGGGACAGGGGGAAGGAGTCTATGGCTACACCTTC. This translates into CSARGIKGQGEGVYGYTF.